Given below is one T cell receptor (beta chain) in context. Its antigen is not identified. The PCR made use of 60 Vbeta and 13 Jbeta primers. The repertoire was sequenced with immunoSEQ multiplex PCR; TCRdb's copy has only in-frame clones and lacks some. The profile shows approximately 150,000 clones, over 60% of them singletons. These data originate in a study of cytomegalovirus exposure and HLA in healthy donors. Study-level results: It was approximately 150 TCR beta chains that were listed as cytomegalovirus-associated. In most subjects, TCR beta sequences reportedly gave accurate predictions of HLA-A and HLA-B alleles.

From germline, CDR1 is SGHNT and CDR2 YYREEE (reference sequence). The CDR3 is 14 amino acids. Trimming removed 0 bases from V and 8 bases from J; junction bases left unmatched: 5. This rearrangement joins TRBV5-4 to TRBJ1-1; 9 bases align to TRBD1. Sequencing input: PBMCs. The sequence derives from a man aged 40-49 years in good health and CMV-seropositive. DNA of the CDR3: TGTGCCAGCAGCTTGGGGGCCGGACAGGGGGAAGCTTTCTTT. Translation gives CASSLGAGQGEAFF.